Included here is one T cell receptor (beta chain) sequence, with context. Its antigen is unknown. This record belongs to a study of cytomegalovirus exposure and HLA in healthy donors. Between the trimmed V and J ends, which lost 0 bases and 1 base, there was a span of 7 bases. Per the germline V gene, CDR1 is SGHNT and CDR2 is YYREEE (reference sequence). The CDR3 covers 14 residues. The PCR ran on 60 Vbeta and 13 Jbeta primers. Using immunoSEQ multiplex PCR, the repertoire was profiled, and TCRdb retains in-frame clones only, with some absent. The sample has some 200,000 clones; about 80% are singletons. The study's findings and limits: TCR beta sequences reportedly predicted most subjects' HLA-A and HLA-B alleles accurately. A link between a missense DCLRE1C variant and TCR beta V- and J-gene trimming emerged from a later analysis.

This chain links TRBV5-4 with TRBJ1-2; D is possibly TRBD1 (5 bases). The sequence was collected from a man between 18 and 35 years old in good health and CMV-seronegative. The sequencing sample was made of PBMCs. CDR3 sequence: CASSLGQNNYGYTF. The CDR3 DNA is TGTGCCAGCAGCTTGGGACAGAATAACTATGGCTACACCTTC.